A selection of T cell receptor beta chains follows, all from one sample in a study of blood T cells in healthy people across ages. TCRdb reanalysed the 5' RACE reads using MiXCR and keeps one entry per CDR3 protein. The sample includes approximately 1.5 million distinct CDR3 sequences, approximately 43% of them seen just once. The material sequenced was blood. The origin of the receptors is a woman aged 18-29 years in good health. Each CDR3 is given with its conserved first and last residue. A D gene is named only where the DNA matches it firmly. Rows may omit the clone size; those that give it use once, few, many or a size class.

d_gene	v_gene	abundance	j_gene	len	CDR3aa	CDR3nt
TRBD1	TRBV15	-	TRBJ1-6	16	CATSSKQGAGNSPLHF	TGTGCCACCAGCAGTAAACAGGGGGCAGGTAATTCACCCCTCCACTTT
-	TRBV6-5	-	TRBJ1-1	13	CANSFGQYTEAFF	TGTGCCAACAGCTTCGGACAGTACACTGAAGCTTTCTTT
-	TRBV6-6	few	TRBJ1-6	15	CASSYGVMGNSPLHF	TGTGCCAGCAGTTATGGGGTCATGGGGAATTCACCCCTCCACTTT
-	TRBV7-9	few	TRBJ2-7	16	CASSLGLGGSYNEQYF	TGTGCCAGCAGCTTAGGTCTCGGAGGGTCCTACAATGAGCAGTACTTC
-	TRBV11-2	-	TRBJ2-7	17	CASSLDQPGEVVDEQYF	TGTGCCAGCAGCTTAGATCAACCAGGGGAAGTGGTCGATGAGCAGTACTTC
TRBD1	TRBV27	few	TRBJ2-7	14	CASSLDRGQSEQYF	TGTGCCAGCAGCCTGGACAGGGGGCAGTCCGAGCAGTACTTC
-	TRBV20-1	-	TRBJ2-2	13	CSAISGLAGELFF	TGCAGTGCTATCTCAGGGTTAGCCGGGGAGCTGTTTTTT
TRBD2	TRBV28	-	TRBJ2-5	14	CASSFGGDGETHYF	TGTGCCAGCAGTTTTGGGGGGGACGGAGAGACCCATTACTTC
TRBD1	TRBV4-1	many	TRBJ1-2	13	CASSQGADYGYTF	TGTGCCAGCAGCCAGGGGGCTGACTATGGCTACACCTTC
-	TRBV7-2	-	TRBJ1-3	15	CASSLEVISGNTIYF	TGTGCCAGCAGCTTAGAAGTTATATCTGGAAACACCATATATTTT
-	TRBV4-3	once	TRBJ2-3	15	CASSQEGSIPDTQYF	TGCGCCAGCAGCCAGGAAGGCAGTATTCCAGATACGCAGTATTTT
-	TRBV4-3	-	TRBJ1-2	15	CASSQAQGSNYGYTF	TGCGCCAGCAGCCAGGCCCAGGGTTCGAACTATGGCTACACCTTC
-	TRBV29-1	few	TRBJ2-1	14	CSVLKGEGRGEQFF	TGCAGCGTTTTGAAGGGGGAGGGCCGCGGTGAGCAGTTCTTC
-	TRBV12-3/TRBV12-4	once	TRBJ2-3	15	CASSVGSGNADTQYF	TGTGCCAGCAGCGTAGGTAGCGGAAACGCAGATACGCAGTATTTT
-	TRBV20-1	-	TRBJ2-3	11	CSATGPDTQYF	TGCAGTGCTACCGGACCAGATACGCAGTATTTT
-	TRBV28	-	TRBJ1-1	16	CASRARGKAMNTEAFF	TGTGCCAGCAGGGCACGGGGAAAGGCCATGAACACTGAAGCTTTCTTT
-	TRBV20-1	-	TRBJ2-7	11	CSARLYYEQYF	TGCAGTGCTAGACTCTACTACGAGCAGTACTTC
-	TRBV2	-	TRBJ2-1	13	CASSERLYNEQFF	TGTGCCAGCAGTGAACGGTTATACAATGAGCAGTTCTTC
-	TRBV6-2/TRBV6-3	-	TRBJ1-2	13	CASSYSSSPGYTF	TGTGCCAGCAGTTACTCGTCCAGTCCAGGCTACACCTTC
-	TRBV12-3/TRBV12-4	few	TRBJ1-5	12	CASSLERQPQHF	TGTGCCAGCAGTTTGGAAAGACAGCCCCAGCATTTT
-	TRBV12-3/TRBV12-4	few	TRBJ1-1	13	CASSFRQATEAFF	TGTGCCAGCAGTTTCAGGCAGGCGACTGAAGCTTTCTTT
TRBD2	TRBV15	few	TRBJ2-1	15	CATSRVAGVRDEQFF	TGTGCCACCAGCAGAGTAGCGGGGGTCAGGGATGAGCAGTTCTTC
-	TRBV28	few	TRBJ1-2	14	CASSLRQEVYGYTF	TGTGCCAGCAGTTTAAGACAGGAGGTCTATGGCTACACCTTC
-	TRBV6-2/TRBV6-3	few	TRBJ2-3	15	CASSYSRTRTDTQYF	TGTGCCAGCAGTTACTCCAGGACTCGCACAGATACGCAGTATTTT